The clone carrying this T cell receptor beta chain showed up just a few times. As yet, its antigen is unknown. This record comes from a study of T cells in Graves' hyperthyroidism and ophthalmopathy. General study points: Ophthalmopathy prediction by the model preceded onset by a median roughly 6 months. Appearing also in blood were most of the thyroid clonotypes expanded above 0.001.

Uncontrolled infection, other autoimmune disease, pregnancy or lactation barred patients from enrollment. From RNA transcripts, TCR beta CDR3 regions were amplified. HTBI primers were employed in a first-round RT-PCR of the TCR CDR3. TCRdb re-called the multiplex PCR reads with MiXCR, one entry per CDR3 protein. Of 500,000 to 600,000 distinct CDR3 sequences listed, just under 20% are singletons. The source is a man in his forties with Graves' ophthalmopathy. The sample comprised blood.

CDR3 bases: TGTGCCAGCAGCGAGACAGGGATCGGCACTGAAGCTTTCTTT. Translation gives CASSETGIGTEAFF. This rearrangement joins TRBV9 to TRBJ1-1, with 7 bases lining up with TRBD1. J gave up 4 bases and V 3 bases, and 6 bases lay outside the gene matches. The germline CDR1 and CDR2 sequences are SGDLS and YYNGEE. The CDR3 totals 14 residues.